This record covers a single TCR beta chain. Its antigen is unidentified. Clones were sequenced by immunoSEQ multiplex PCR, and TCRdb holds only the in-frame ones, with some missing. The table includes fewer than 100,000 clones, around 85% detected once. This record belongs to a study of T cell responses to AZD1222 COVID-19 vaccine. Study-level findings and limits: Just a handful of AZD1222 recipients tested seropositive at baseline. The sample set comprised mostly white British donors with more females, and clonal diversity was possibly underestimated. Without day 14 samples, only post-peak T cell repertoires were studied.

Pooled samples include second doses given at about 4 or 12 weeks. The clonotype originates from an adult who received the AZD1222 COVID-19 vaccine. The sample consisted of peripheral blood, taken 28 days after the second AZD1222 dose.

CDR3 sequence: CSAEQVGNGELFF. For the CDR3, the DNA is TGCAGCGCCGAGCAAGTGGGAAACGGGGAGCTGTTTTTT. The genes are TRBV29-1 and TRBJ2-2; the D is unclear. The germline V and J ends were trimmed by 7 bases and 7 bases, with 16 bases remaining between them. The CDR3 is 13 amino acids. Germline V gives CDR1 SQVTM, CDR2 ANQGSEA.